These T cell receptor beta chains were read from a single sample in a study of blood T cells in healthy people across ages. TCRdb passed the 5' RACE reads through MiXCR, listing each CDR3 protein once. The table has hundreds of thousands of distinct CDR3 sequences, around 43% seen once. Sequencing was done on a sample of blood. These receptors were obtained from a man aged 55 to 70 in good health. The CDR3 runs from the conserved cysteine through the conserved F or W. D genes are given only for firm matches. Clone size, where shown, is once, few, many, or a class for clones that have expanded.

few	NA	TRBV20-1	TRBJ2-5	CSALGPGPKTQYF	TGCAGTGCCCTGGGGCCAGGCCCTAAGACCCAGTACTTC
NA	NA	TRBV6-2/TRBV6-3	TRBJ1-5	CASSSYIYQPQHF	TGTGCCAGCAGTTCCTACATTTATCAGCCCCAGCATTTT
NA	NA	TRBV7-9	TRBJ2-1	CASSPGPAGYNEQFF	TGTGCCAGCAGCCCAGGTCCGGCGGGCTACAATGAGCAGTTCTTC
NA	NA	TRBV20-1	TRBJ1-2	CSAREEIYGYTF	TGCAGTGCTAGAGAGGAGATCTATGGCTACACCTTC
NA	NA	TRBV27	TRBJ2-1	CASSFGQAYNEQFF	TGTGCCAGCAGCTTCGGACAAGCCTACAATGAGCAGTTCTTC
NA	NA	TRBV20-1	TRBJ2-1	CSARGVNNEQFF	TGCAGTGCTCGAGGCGTTAACAATGAGCAGTTCTTC
NA	TRBD1	TRBV5-5	TRBJ1-6	CASSKTGAGDSPLHF	TGTGCCAGCAGCAAGACAGGGGCCGGAGATTCACCCCTCCACTTT
few	NA	TRBV7-2	TRBJ2-3	CASSSSPLDTQYF	TGTGCCAGCAGCTCAAGCCCCTTGGATACGCAGTATTTT
many	NA	TRBV29-1	TRBJ1-2	CSVGPGTAGSNYGYTF	TGCAGCGTTGGCCCTGGGACTGCAGGATCGAACTATGGCTACACCTTC
NA	NA	TRBV2	TRBJ2-2	CASRMPVYGELFF	TGTGCCAGCAGGATGCCAGTTTACGGGGAGCTGTTTTTT
few	TRBD1	TRBV7-9	TRBJ1-6	CASGDRGETPLHF	TGTGCCAGCGGGGACAGGGGTGAAACACCCCTCCACTTT
few	TRBD1	TRBV6-2/TRBV6-3	TRBJ1-2	CASRGQASNYGYTF	TGTGCCAGCAGGGGACAGGCCTCTAACTATGGCTACACCTTC
NA	NA	TRBV10-3	TRBJ2-1	CAISDVGETPRNEQFF	TGTGCCATCAGTGACGTGGGGGAGACCCCTCGGAATGAGCAGTTCTTC